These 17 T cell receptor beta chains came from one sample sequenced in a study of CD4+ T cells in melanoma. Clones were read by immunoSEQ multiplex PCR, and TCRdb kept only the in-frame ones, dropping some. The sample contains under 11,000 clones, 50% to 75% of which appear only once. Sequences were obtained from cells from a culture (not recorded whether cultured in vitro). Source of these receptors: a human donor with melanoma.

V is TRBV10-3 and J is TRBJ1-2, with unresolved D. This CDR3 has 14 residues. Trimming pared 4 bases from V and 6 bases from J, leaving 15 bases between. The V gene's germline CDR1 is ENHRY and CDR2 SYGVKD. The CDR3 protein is CAISATDGPDGYTF. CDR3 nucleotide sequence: TGTGCCATCAGTGCCACCGACGGGCCGGATGGCTACACCTTC.

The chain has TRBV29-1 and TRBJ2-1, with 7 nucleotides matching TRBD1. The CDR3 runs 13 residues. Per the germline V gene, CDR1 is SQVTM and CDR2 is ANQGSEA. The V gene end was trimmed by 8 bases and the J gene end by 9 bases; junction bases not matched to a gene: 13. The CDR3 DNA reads TGCAGCCTTCCAGGGGCAGGGGGAAGTGAGCAGTTCTTC. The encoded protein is CSLPGAGGSEQFF.

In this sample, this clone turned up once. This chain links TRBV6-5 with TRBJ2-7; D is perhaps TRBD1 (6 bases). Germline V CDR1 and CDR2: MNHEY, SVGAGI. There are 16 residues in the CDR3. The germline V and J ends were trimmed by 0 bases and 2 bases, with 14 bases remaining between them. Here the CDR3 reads CASSYSNMGAPYEQYF. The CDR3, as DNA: TGTGCCAGCAGTTACTCGAATATGGGGGCTCCCTACGAGCAGTACTTC.

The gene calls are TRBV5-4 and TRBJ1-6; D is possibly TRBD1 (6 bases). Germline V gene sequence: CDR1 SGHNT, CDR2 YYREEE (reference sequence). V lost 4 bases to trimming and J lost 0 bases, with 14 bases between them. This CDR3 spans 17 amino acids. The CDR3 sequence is CASSPGGAASYNSPLHF. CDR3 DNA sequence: TGTGCCAGCAGCCCGGGGGGGGCGGCCTCCTATAATTCACCCCTCCACTTT. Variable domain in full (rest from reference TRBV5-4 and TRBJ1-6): ETGVTQSPTHLIKTRGQQVTLRCSSQSGHNTVSWYQQALGQGPQFIFQYYREEENGRGNFPPRFSGLQFPNYSSELNVNALELDDSALYLCASSPGGAASYNSPLHFGNGTRLTVT.

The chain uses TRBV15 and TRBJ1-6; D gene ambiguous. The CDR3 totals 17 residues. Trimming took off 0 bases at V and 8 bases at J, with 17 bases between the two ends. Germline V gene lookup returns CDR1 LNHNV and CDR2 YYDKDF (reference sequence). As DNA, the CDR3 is TGTGCCACCAGCAGAGAATCCCCCGGAAACCGTTATTCACCCCTCCACTTT. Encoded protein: CATSRESPGNRYSPLHF.

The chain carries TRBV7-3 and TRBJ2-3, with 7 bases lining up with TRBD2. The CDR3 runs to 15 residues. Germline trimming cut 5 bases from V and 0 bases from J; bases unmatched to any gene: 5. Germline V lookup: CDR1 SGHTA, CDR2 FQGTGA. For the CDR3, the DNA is TGTGCCAGCAGCATCGCGGGGGTCAGCACAGATACGCAGTATTTT. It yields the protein CASSIAGVSTDTQYF.

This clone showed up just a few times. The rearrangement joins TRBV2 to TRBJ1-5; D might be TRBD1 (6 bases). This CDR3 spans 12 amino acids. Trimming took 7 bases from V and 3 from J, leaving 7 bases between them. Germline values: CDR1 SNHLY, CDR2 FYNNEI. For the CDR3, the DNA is TGTGCCAGCACGGGACACAATCAGCCCCAGCATTTT. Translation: CASTGHNQPQHF.

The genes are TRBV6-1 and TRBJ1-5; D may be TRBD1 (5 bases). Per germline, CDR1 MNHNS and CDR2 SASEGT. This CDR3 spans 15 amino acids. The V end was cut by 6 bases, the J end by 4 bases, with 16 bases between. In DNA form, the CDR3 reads TGTGCCAGCAGGACCCAGGGAGCAGAGAATCAGCCCCAGCATTTT. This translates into CASRTQGAENQPQHF.

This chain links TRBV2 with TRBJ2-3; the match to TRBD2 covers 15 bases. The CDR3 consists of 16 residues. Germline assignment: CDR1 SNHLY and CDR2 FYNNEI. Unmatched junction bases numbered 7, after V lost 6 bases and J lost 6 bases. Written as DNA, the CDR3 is TGTGCCAGCAGGGGGGGACTAGCGGGGGGCGGGGATACGCAGTATTTT. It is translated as CASRGGLAGGGDTQYF.

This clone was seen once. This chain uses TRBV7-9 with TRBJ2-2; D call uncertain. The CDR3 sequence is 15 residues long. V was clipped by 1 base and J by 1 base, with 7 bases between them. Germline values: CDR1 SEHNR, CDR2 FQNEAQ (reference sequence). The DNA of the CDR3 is TGTGCCAGCAGCTTAGATCGTAGGAACACCGGGGAGCTGTTTTTT. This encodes CASSLDRRNTGELFF.

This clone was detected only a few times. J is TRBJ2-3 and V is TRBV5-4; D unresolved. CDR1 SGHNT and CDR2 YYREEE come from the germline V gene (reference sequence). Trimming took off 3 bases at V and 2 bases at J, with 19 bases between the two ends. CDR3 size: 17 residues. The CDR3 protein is CASSSTSQSSNTDTQYF. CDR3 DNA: TGTGCCAGCAGCTCGACAAGTCAGTCTTCTAACACAGATACGCAGTATTTT.

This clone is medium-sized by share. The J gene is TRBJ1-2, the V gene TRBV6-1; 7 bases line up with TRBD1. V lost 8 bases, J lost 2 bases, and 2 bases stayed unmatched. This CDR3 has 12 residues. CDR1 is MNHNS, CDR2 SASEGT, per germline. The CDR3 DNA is TGTGCCAGCGAACAGGGGAACTATGGCTACACCTTC. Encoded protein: CASEQGNYGYTF.

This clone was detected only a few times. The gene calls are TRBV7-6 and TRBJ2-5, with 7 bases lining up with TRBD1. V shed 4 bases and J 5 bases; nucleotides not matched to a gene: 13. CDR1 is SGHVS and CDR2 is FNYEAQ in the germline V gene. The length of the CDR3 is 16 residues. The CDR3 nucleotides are TGTGCCAGCAGCTCCGGGGACAGCGTCATTGAGGAGACCCAGTACTTC. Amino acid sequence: CASSSGDSVIEETQYF.

The CDR3 loop is CASSSRAGAYSEQYF. DNA of the CDR3: TGTGCCAGCAGCTCCCGGGCGGGGGCCTATTCCGAGCAGTACTTC. The chain recombines TRBV5-4 with TRBJ2-7; possible D gene TRBD2, 7 bases. CDR1 and CDR2 from the germline V gene are SGHNT and YYREEE (reference sequence). V was cut by 3 bases and J by 6 bases, with 19 bases left in between. CDR3 size: 15 residues.

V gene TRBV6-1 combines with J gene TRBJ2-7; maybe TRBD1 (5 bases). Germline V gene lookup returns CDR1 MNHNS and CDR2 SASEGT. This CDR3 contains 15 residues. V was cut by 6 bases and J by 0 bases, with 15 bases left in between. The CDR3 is CASRALTGISYEQYF. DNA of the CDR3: TGTGCCAGCAGGGCCCTAACAGGTATCTCCTACGAGCAGTACTTC.

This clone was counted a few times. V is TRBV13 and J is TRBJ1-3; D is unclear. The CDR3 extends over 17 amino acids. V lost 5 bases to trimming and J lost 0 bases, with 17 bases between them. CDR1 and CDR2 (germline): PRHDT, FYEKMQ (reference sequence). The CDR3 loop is CASSPSDPYHSGNTIYF. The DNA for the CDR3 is TGTGCCAGCAGCCCGTCGGACCCATACCACTCTGGAAACACCATATATTTT.

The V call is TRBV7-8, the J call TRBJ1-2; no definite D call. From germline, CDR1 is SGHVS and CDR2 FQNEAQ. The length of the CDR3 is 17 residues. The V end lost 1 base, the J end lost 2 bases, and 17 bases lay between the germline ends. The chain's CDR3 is CASSLVVRPTSNYGYTF. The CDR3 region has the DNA TGTGCCAGCAGCTTAGTAGTGCGGCCGACCTCGAACTATGGCTACACCTTC.